The 27 T cell receptor beta chains given below trace back to one sample, sequenced in a study of T cell clonotyping in hematopoietic cell transplantation. Some clones are missing from TCRdb's copy, which holds only in-frame ones; the method was immunoSEQ multiplex PCR. The sample consists of around 6,500 clones, 87% of them appearing once. The material sequenced was peripheral blood mononuclear cells, taken 100 days after allogeneic stem cell transplant. Receptor source: a female patient between 40 and 50 years old who had an allogeneic stem cell transplant from a related donor, so the T cells may come from the graft donor. Some clones in this sample may be carry-over from other donors' samples.

This sequence joins TRBV2 and TRBJ1-5; D is undetermined. Germline V CDR1 and CDR2: SNHLY, FYNNEI. The CDR3 sequence is 14 residues long. Between the trimmed V and J ends, which lost 3 bases and 4 bases, there was a span of 10 bases. The CDR3 here is CASSDRDKNQPQHF. The CDR3 nucleotides read TGTGCCAGCAGTGACCGAGACAAGAATCAGCCCCAGCATTTT.

Comment on this clone: Germline and junction disagree at one end, which may indicate a read error. The chain links TRBV7-7 to TRBJ1-1; D gene unclear. CDR1 is SSHAT, CDR2 FNYEAQ, per germline (reference sequence). The CDR3 is 16 amino acids. CDR3 bases: TGTGCTAGCAGCTTACCCGGGAGGAACATGAACACTGAAGCTTTCTTT. Translating it yields CASSLPGRNMNTEAFF.

This clone has just a few counts. This chain joins TRBV7-8 and TRBJ2-7; 7 bases align to TRBD1. In germline, CDR1 is SGHVS, CDR2 FQNEAQ. The CDR3 is 14 residues long. V was pared by 2 bases and J by 4 bases, with 5 bases of the junction left unmatched. The CDR3: CASSLLRGPYEQYF. The CDR3 region has the DNA TGTGCCAGCAGCTTACTAAGGGGGCCTTACGAGCAGTACTTC.

This chain uses TRBV2 with TRBJ1-1; no definite D call. In germline, CDR1 is SNHLY, CDR2 FYNNEI. This CDR3 is 10 amino acids long. Trimming took 3 bases from V and 4 from J, leaving 0 bases between them. CDR3 DNA sequence: TGTGCCAGCAGTGACACTGAAGCTTTCTTT. Its translation is CASSDTEAFF.

V gene TRBV7-9 combines with J gene TRBJ2-2, with unresolved D. The germline CDR1 and CDR2 sequences are SEHNR and FQNEAQ (reference sequence). V dropped 6 bases and J dropped 2 bases, with 16 bases sitting between them. The CDR3 extends over 16 amino acids. The DNA for the CDR3 is TGTGCCAGCAGATCCTTTGACGGAGAAAACACCGGGGAGCTGTTTTTT. It is translated as CASRSFDGENTGELFF.

The table lists this clone with a count of one. This chain joins TRBV5-1 and TRBJ1-5; possibly TRBD1 for D (6 bases). V shed 4 bases and J shed 0 bases, with 17 bases lying between them. The CDR3 length is 17 residues. Germline values: CDR1 SGHRS, CDR2 YFSETQ. This CDR3 reads CASSRAGRGYSNQPQHF. The CDR3 DNA is TGCGCCAGCAGCCGGGCGGGCAGGGGTTATAGCAATCAGCCCCAGCATTTT.

In its sample, this clone was seen once. The genes are TRBV28 and TRBJ2-2, with 7 positions matching TRBD1. Trimming at V came to 2 bases and at J to 3 bases, leaving 6 bases not matched to a gene. This CDR3 has 16 residues. Germline values: CDR1 MDHEN, CDR2 SYDVKM. The CDR3 bases are TGTGCCAGCAGTTTACCTAGGGGGCGCGACACCGGGGAGCTGTTTTTT. Translation: CASSLPRGRDTGELFF.

In its sample, this clone was seen once. The chain has TRBV6-6 and TRBJ2-3; D perhaps matches TRBD1 (7 bases). The length of the CDR3 is 13 residues. V lost 6 bases and J lost 4, with 11 bases in between. Germline V lookup: CDR1 MNHNY, CDR2 SVGAGI (reference sequence). In DNA, the CDR3 is TGTGCCAGCAGGGAGGGGGCGGCAGATACGCAGTATTTT. It is translated as CASREGAADTQYF.

The chain joins TRBV6-6 to TRBJ2-6; D unclear. The germline CDR1 and CDR2 sequences are MNHNY and SVGAGI (reference sequence). V dropped 2 bases and J dropped 1 base, with 6 bases sitting between them. CDR3 length: 15 amino acids. For the CDR3, the DNA is TGTGCCAGCAGTTACCTCGATTCTGGGGCCAACGTCCTGACTTTC. Its protein product is CASSYLDSGANVLTF.

The V and J genes are TRBV28 and TRBJ2-7, with D maybe TRBD1 (5 bases). Germline V gives CDR1 MDHEN, CDR2 SYDVKM. The CDR3 loop spans 13 amino acids. V was cut by 3 bases and J by 5 bases, with 11 bases left in between. CDR3 nucleotide sequence: TGTGCCAGCAGTTTTGGGGCTAGTAACGAGCAGTACTTC. This translates into CASSFGASNEQYF.

V usage is TRBV6-5 and J usage is TRBJ2-3, with D perhaps TRBD1 (6 bases). V was trimmed by 5 bases and J by 1 base, leaving 10 bases between them. This CDR3 region has 14 residues. Germline V gene sequence: CDR1 MNHEY, CDR2 SVGAGI. CDR3 sequence (DNA): TGTGCCAGCAGTCGACAGGCCGGCACAGATACGCAGTATTTT. Translating it yields CASSRQAGTDTQYF.

The chain joins TRBV6-1 to TRBJ1-1; unclear D gene. This CDR3 spans 12 amino acids. Trimming took 6 bases from V and 3 from J, leaving 8 bases between them. Germline values: CDR1 MNHNS, CDR2 SASEGT. For the CDR3, the DNA is TGTGCCAGCAGATGGTCGGACACTGAAGCTTTCTTT. Its translation: CASRWSDTEAFF.

The V call is TRBV29-1, the J call TRBJ2-7; 7 positions agree with TRBD2. The trim removed 6 bases at V and 0 bases at J, leaving 8 bases unmatched. The germline gives CDR1 SQVTM, CDR2 ANQGSEA. This CDR3 spans 14 amino acids. In nucleotides, the CDR3 is TGCAGCGTCTGGGAGGGCGCAGGCTCCTACGAGCAGTACTTC. It translates to CSVWEGAGSYEQYF.

V usage is TRBV28 and J usage is TRBJ2-3, with D maybe TRBD1 (6 bases). V dropped 6 bases and J dropped 2 bases, with 15 bases sitting between them. Germline-derived CDR1 and CDR2 are MDHEN and SYDVKM. CDR3 length: 15 amino acids. The DNA of the CDR3 is TGTGCCAGCAGAGGACAGTCGGGGCCCACAGATACGCAGTATTTT. Its translation is CASRGQSGPTDTQYF.

The chain carries TRBV6-1 and TRBJ2-7; TRBD2 matches at 8 bases. This CDR3 comprises 18 residues. Germline CDR1 is MNHNS and CDR2 is SASEGT. Trimming took 2 bases from V and 3 from J; bases not matched to a gene: 15. The chain's CDR3 is CASSEPSLSGRAGYEQYF. CDR3 DNA sequence: TGTGCCAGCAGTGAACCGTCTCTGTCCGGGAGGGCGGGCTACGAGCAGTACTTC.

The gene calls are TRBV7-2 and TRBJ2-7; 9 bases line up with TRBD2. Germline assignment: CDR1 SGHTA and CDR2 FQGNSA. Unmatched junction bases numbered 12, after V lost 5 bases and J lost 4 bases. The CDR3 has 16 amino acids. For the CDR3, the DNA is TGTGCCAGCAGCGACTCTAGCGGGACCCCGATTTACGAGCAGTACTTC. This gives the protein CASSDSSGTPIYEQYF.

The chain links TRBV2 to TRBJ2-1, with D tentatively TRBD2 (6 bases). Trimming removed 7 bases at V and 4 bases at J, with 17 bases between. In germline, CDR1 is SNHLY, CDR2 FYNNEI. The CDR3 runs to 15 residues. The CDR3 nucleotides are TGTGCCAGCACCGAAAGGGAGGCCGCTTACAATGAGCAGTTCTTC. Residues: CASTEREAAYNEQFF.

V and J are TRBV11-3 and TRBJ1-4; TRBD1 is a possible D gene (5 bases). Germline V gene data show CDR1 as SGHNT and CDR2 as YENEEA. Between the trimmed V and J ends, which lost 4 bases and 8 bases, there was a span of 11 bases. The CDR3 extends over 13 amino acids. The DNA for the CDR3 is TGTGCCAGCAGCTGGGGAGGGGAAGAAAAACTGTTTTTT. Its protein product is CASSWGGEEKLFF.

The chain couples TRBV27 to TRBJ1-2; 8 positions match TRBD1. Trimming at V came to 3 bases and at J to 3 bases, leaving 3 bases not matched to a gene. From germline, CDR1 is MNHEY and CDR2 SMNVEV (reference sequence). This CDR3 region has 14 residues. DNA for the CDR3: TGTGCCAGCAGTTTGACAGGGGTGGACTATGGCTACACCTTC. This translates into CASSLTGVDYGYTF.

The sample holds a few counts of this clone. V and J are TRBV21-1 and TRBJ2-2; TRBD1, the table's D call, was not compared with the DNA. TRBV21-1 is deemed a pseudogene. The CDR3 length is 18 residues. The CDR3 reads CASSAGTGFGLDTGELFF. The DNA of the CDR3 is TGTGCCAGCAGCGCCGGGACAGGGTTTGGTTTGGACACCGGGGAGCTGTTTTTT.

This rearrangement joins TRBV13 to TRBJ2-6, with TRBD1 identical over 7 bases. The CDR3 covers 15 residues. Germline CDR1 is PRHDT and CDR2 is FYEKMQ (reference sequence). Losses at the gene ends were 3 bases for V and 2 bases for J; bases not matched to a gene: 1. CDR3 loop: CASSFTGAGANVLTF. In DNA form, the CDR3 reads TGTGCCAGCAGCTTTACAGGGGCTGGGGCCAACGTCCTGACTTTC.

V and J are TRBV11-2 and TRBJ1-1; 7 bases are a match to TRBD1. Unmatched junction bases numbered 9, after V lost 2 bases and J lost 9 bases. Per the germline V gene, CDR1 is SGHAT and CDR2 is FQNNGV. This CDR3 is built from 14 residues. The CDR3 region is CASSLLRDRSKAFF. CDR3 bases: TGTGCCAGCAGCTTACTGCGGGACAGATCAAAAGCTTTCTTT.

The chain recombines TRBV7-8 with TRBJ1-1; the D is unclear. Looked up from germline, CDR1 is SGHVS and CDR2 is FQNEAQ. This CDR3 comprises 14 residues. Trimming removed 0 bases from V and 1 base from J, with 6 bases in between. The CDR3 region has the DNA TGTGCCAGCAGCTTAGCGCTGTGGAACACTGAAGCTTTCTTT. It translates to CASSLALWNTEAFF.

V is TRBV6-4 and J is TRBJ2-7; TRBD2 might be the D (6 bases). The ends were cut back, 6 bases at V and 5 bases at J, with 20 bases in the middle. This CDR3 has 15 residues. CDR1 is MRHNA, CDR2 SNTAGT, per germline. The CDR3 nucleotides read TGTGCCAGCAGGACCCTAGGGCGGGAAGTAAACGAGCAGTACTTC. Residues: CASRTLGREVNEQYF.

The chain links TRBV5-8 to TRBJ2-7; D gene uncertain. Trimming pared 3 bases from V and 0 bases from J, leaving 19 bases between. Germline-derived CDR1 and CDR2 are SGHTS and YDEGEE. The CDR3 covers 17 residues. The CDR3 sequence is CASSYLLEILSSYEQYF. In DNA, the CDR3 is TGTGCCAGCAGCTACCTTCTTGAAATTCTGAGCTCCTACGAGCAGTACTTC.

This sequence joins TRBV25-1 and TRBJ2-7; TRBD2 is a possible D gene (5 bases). Deletions cut 6 bases from V and 3 bases from J, with 12 bases between. Germline V gene lookup returns CDR1 MGHDK and CDR2 SYGVNS. The CDR3 is made up of 13 amino acids. The CDR3 DNA sequence: TGTGCCAGCAGATCCGCGGGCAGCTACGAGCAGTACTTC. The encoded protein is CASRSAGSYEQYF.

This chain uses TRBV12-5 with TRBJ2-3; TRBD1 matches 7 bases. V shed 7 bases, J shed 1 base, and the junction held 8 bases outside the gene matches. The CDR3 totals 15 residues. Germline values: CDR1 LGHNT, CDR2 FRNRAP. The CDR3 loop reads CASAQRDSRTDTQYF. The DNA for the CDR3 is TGTGCTAGTGCCCAACGGGACAGCCGCACAGATACGCAGTATTTT.